The 28 T cell receptor beta chains below were found in one sample sequenced in a study of blood T cell repertoires in COVID-19. Libraries were prepared by immunoSEQ multiplex PCR; TCRdb keeps only in-frame clonotypes and omits some of them. The data show 84,000 or so clones, approximately 81% seen once. Material for sequencing was peripheral blood. These receptor sequences come from a woman of 80 years or more with acute or convalescent COVID-19.

This clone has a handful of counts. In DNA form, the CDR3 reads TGTGCCAGCAGCGTAGGGGGGGGTCCCCAAGAGACCCAGTACTTC. Translation gives CASSVGGGPQETQYF. The rearrangement links TRBV9 to TRBJ2-5; 7 bases are a match to TRBD2. Losses at the gene ends were 0 bases for V and 1 base for J; bases not matched to a gene: 3. The CDR3 is 15 residues long. Germline V gene sequence: CDR1 SGDLS, CDR2 YYNGEE.

This rearrangement joins TRBV7-6 to TRBJ1-2, with a weak D call TRBD1 (5 bases). Deletions cut 3 bases from V and 4 bases from J, with 12 bases between. The CDR3 has 14 residues. Germline-derived CDR1 and CDR2 are SGHVS and FNYEAQ. The CDR3 spells CASSFALGGYGYTF. In nucleotides, the CDR3 is TGTGCCAGCAGCTTCGCACTCGGGGGCTATGGCTACACCTTC.

The chain uses TRBV6-5 and TRBJ2-2; no definite D call. The length of the CDR3 is 15 residues. Germline values: CDR1 MNHEY, CDR2 SVGAGI. V lost 5 bases and J 10 bases, leaving 20 bases between the germline ends. DNA for the CDR3: TGTGCCAGCAGTCCCCCAGAACAGCCGTTGGTGGAGCTGTTTTTT. It encodes CASSPPEQPLVELFF.

The chain is built from TRBV7-9 and TRBJ2-1; no clear D gene. The V and J ends lost 5 bases and 9 bases respectively, with 11 bases between them. This CDR3 comprises 12 residues. Per the germline V gene, CDR1 is SEHNR and CDR2 is FQNEAQ (reference sequence). As DNA, the CDR3 is TGTGCCAGCAGCACAGAAGTCATTGAGCAGTTCTTC. Translation gives CASSTEVIEQFF.

The chain employs TRBV7-8 and TRBJ1-1; 7 nucleotides line up with TRBD1. Germline lookup yields CDR1 SGHVS and CDR2 FQNEAQ. Trimming removed 4 bases from V and 5 bases from J; junction bases left unmatched: 4. The CDR3 extends over 13 amino acids. The CDR3 DNA sequence: TGTGCCAGCAGCTACCGACAGGGAACTGAAGCTTTCTTT. Protein: CASSYRQGTEAFF.

The chain joins TRBV6-1 to TRBJ1-3; TRBD1 agrees at 8 bases. The CDR3 spans 14 residues. The junction had 8 bases not matched to a gene; V was cut back by 7 bases and J by 6 bases. The germline V gene has CDR1 MNHNS and CDR2 SASEGT. CDR3 sequence reads: CASTGQGRANTIYF. The DNA of the CDR3 is TGTGCCAGCACAGGACAGGGTCGGGCAAACACCATATATTTT.

The chain joins TRBV11-2 to TRBJ2-5, with 8 nucleotides matching TRBD1. The CDR3 covers 16 residues. Per the germline V gene, CDR1 is SGHAT and CDR2 is FQNNGV. J gave up 5 bases and V 4 bases, and 12 bases lay outside the gene matches. CDR3 protein: CASSSRTGRGGETQYF. CDR3 bases: TGTGCCAGCAGCTCGAGGACAGGGCGGGGCGGCGAGACCCAGTACTTC. The full variable domain, its missing parts supplied by reference TRBV11-2 and TRBJ2-5, is EAGVAQSPRYKIIEKRQSVAFWCNPISGHATLYWYQQILGQGPKLLIQFQNNGVVDDSQLPKDRFSAERLKGVDSTLKIQPAKLEDSAVYLCASSSRTGRGGETQYFGPGTRLLVL.

The rearrangement joins TRBV6-5 to TRBJ1-2; 9 bases line up with TRBD1. There are 14 residues in the CDR3. Trimming at V came to 9 bases and at J to 3 bases, leaving 8 bases not matched to a gene. Germline V gene lookup returns CDR1 MNHEY and CDR2 SVGAGI. CDR3 in DNA: TGTGCCAGTTCACAGGGGGCGAGCTACTATGGCTACACCTTC. It translates to CASSQGASYYGYTF.

This clone was counted once. The chain uses TRBV5-8 and TRBJ1-2, with D maybe TRBD1 (6 bases). Per germline, CDR1 SGHTS and CDR2 YDEGEE. CDR3 size: 15 residues. V was clipped by 3 bases and J by 6 bases, with 18 bases between them. CDR3: CASSSGQNRVNGYTF. CDR3 coding DNA: TGTGCCAGCAGCTCCGGACAGAACCGCGTGAATGGCTACACCTTC.

This clone appeared once. The rearrangement joins TRBV19 to TRBJ2-7, with a weak D call TRBD1 (5 bases). Germline loops: CDR1 LNHDA, CDR2 SQIVND (reference sequence). This CDR3 is built from 16 residues. Trimming took 2 bases from V and 0 from J, leaving 14 bases between them. CDR3 region: CASSIWGRASSYEQYF. The CDR3 DNA is TGTGCCAGTAGTATATGGGGCAGGGCTAGCTCCTACGAGCAGTACTTC.

The rearrangement uses TRBV2 and TRBJ1-3; D call uncertain. CDR3 length: 14 amino acids. The V gene's germline CDR1 is SNHLY and CDR2 FYNNEI. V dropped 8 bases and J dropped 1 base, with 12 bases sitting between them. CDR3 nucleotides: TGTGCCAGCGGCCTACAGCCGTCTGGAAACACCATATATTTT. Protein product: CASGLQPSGNTIYF.

The chain uses TRBV28 and TRBJ1-2, with D unresolved. In germline, CDR1 is MDHEN, CDR2 SYDVKM. This CDR3 comprises 13 residues. CDR3 protein: CVTRVGVTEGYTF. CDR3 in DNA: TGTGTCACCAGAGTCGGGGTAACGGAGGGCTACACCTTC.

V and J are TRBV15 and TRBJ1-1; D remains unclear. V lost 0 bases to trimming and J lost 2 bases, with 4 bases between them. Germline assignment: CDR1 LNHNV and CDR2 YYDKDF (reference sequence). The CDR3 runs to 13 residues. The CDR3 protein is CATSREINTEAFF. DNA for the CDR3: TGTGCCACCAGCAGAGAAATAAACACTGAAGCTTTCTTT. The variable domain in full, with the rest retrieved from reference TRBV15 and TRBJ1-1, is DAMVIQNPRYQVTQFGKPVTLSCSQTLNHNVMYWYQQKSSQAPKLLFHYYDKDFNNEADTPDNFQSRRPNTSFCFLDIRSPGLGDTAMYLCATSREINTEAFFGQGTRLTVV.

The rearrangement uses TRBV3-1 (or the pseudogene TRBV3-2) and TRBJ2-1; possibly TRBD2 for D (5 bases). The ends were cut back, 1 base at V and 6 bases at J, with 10 bases in the middle. The CDR3 is made up of 14 amino acids. Germline lookup yields CDR1 LGHDT and CDR2 YNNKEL (reference sequence). CDR3 DNA sequence: TGTGCCAGCAGCCAAGCTCCTAGCACCAATGAGCAGTTCTTC. It is translated as CASSQAPSTNEQFF.

The chain joins TRBV10-1 to TRBJ1-2, with D possibly being TRBD1 (6 bases). Germline-derived CDR1 and CDR2 are WNHNN and SYGVQD (reference sequence). The germline V and J ends were trimmed by 6 bases and 0 bases, with 14 bases remaining between them. This CDR3 is built from 15 residues. The CDR3 DNA follows: TGCGCCAGCAGGGTCGGACAGAGAACTAACTATGGCTACACCTTC. This encodes CASRVGQRTNYGYTF.

In its sample, this clone was seen once. The DNA for the CDR3 is TGTGCCAGTAGTCCGATGGACAGGGAAGGTCAGCCCCAGCATTTT. It specifies CASSPMDREGQPQHF. The gene calls are TRBV19 and TRBJ1-5; 8 bases align to TRBD1. The CDR3 has 15 amino acids. Germline CDR1 is LNHDA and CDR2 is SQIVND (reference sequence). J gave up 6 bases and V 5 bases, and 9 bases lay outside the gene matches.

The rearrangement links TRBV9 to TRBJ2-3, with 9 bases fitting TRBD2. V trimming: 6 bases; J trimming: 2 bases; junction bases outside the gene matches: 7. In germline, CDR1 is SGDLS, CDR2 YYNGEE. The CDR3 is made up of 15 amino acids. CDR3 region: CASTSSGDNTDTQYF. The CDR3 nucleotides read TGTGCCAGCACATCTAGCGGGGACAACACAGATACGCAGTATTTT.

The gene calls are TRBV11-3 and TRBJ2-7; D might be TRBD2 (6 bases). CDR1 SGHNT and CDR2 YENEEA come from the germline V gene. This CDR3 contains 14 residues. Deletions cut 5 bases from V and 5 bases from J, with 16 bases between. Here the CDR3 reads CASSPGGTTNEQYF. In DNA form, the CDR3 reads TGTGCCAGCAGCCCTGGCGGGACCACTAACGAGCAGTACTTC.

V is TRBV23-1 and J is TRBJ2-7, with TRBD2 identical over 8 bases. TRBV23-1 is filed as an ORF, its function uncertain. The CDR3 loop spans 14 amino acids. V was clipped by 0 bases and J by 7 bases; unmatched bases: 5. The CDR3 DNA follows: TGCGCCAGCAGTCAATCACCGCGGGGGGAAGAGCAGTACTTC. Amino acids: CASSQSPRGEEQYF.

The chain carries TRBV5-4 and TRBJ2-5, with D maybe TRBD2 (5 bases). CDR3 length equals 13 residues. Germline assignment: CDR1 SGHNT and CDR2 YYREEE (reference sequence). Trimming pared 4 bases from V and 2 bases from J, leaving 9 bases between. CDR3 protein: CASSVTGQETQYF. CDR3 nucleotides: TGTGCCAGCAGCGTAACGGGGCAAGAGACCCAGTACTTC.

This chain connects TRBV6-6 to TRBJ1-1, with D unresolved. Trimming removed 0 bases at V and 1 base at J, with 9 bases between. CDR3 length: 15 residues. Per germline, CDR1 MNHNY and CDR2 SVGAGI (reference sequence). In nucleotides, the CDR3 is TGTGCCAGCAGTTACTCGACGGCAGGGAACACTGAAGCTTTCTTT. Amino acid sequence: CASSYSTAGNTEAFF.

The chain is built from TRBV11-3 and TRBJ1-4; D may be TRBD1 (5 bases). V lost 3 bases to trimming and J lost 0 bases, with 11 bases between them. CDR3 length: 16 residues. Germline V lookup: CDR1 SGHNT, CDR2 YENEEA. The CDR3 DNA reads TGTGCCAGCAGCTTGGGGGGGACTTCAACTAATGAAAAACTGTTTTTT. It encodes CASSLGGTSTNEKLFF. Drawing the rest from reference TRBV11-3 and TRBJ1-4, the complete variable domain is EAGVVQSPRYKIIEKKQPVAFWCNPISGHNTLYWYLQNLGQGPELLIRYENEEAVDDSQLPKDRFSAERLKGVDSTLKIQPAELGDSAVYLCASSLGGTSTNEKLFFGSGTQLSVL.

This clone was counted only a few times. The chain combines TRBV30 with TRBJ1-1; possible D gene TRBD1, 5 bases. The CDR3 is 12 amino acids. V was pared by 2 bases and J by 4 bases, with 8 bases between. The germline V gene encodes CDR1 GTSNPN and CDR2 SVGIG (reference sequence). This chain's CDR3 is CAWSKGPTEAFF. The CDR3 nucleotides are TGTGCCTGGAGTAAGGGGCCCACTGAAGCTTTCTTT. The whole variable domain, filled in from reference TRBV30 and TRBJ1-1, reads SQTIHQWPATLVQPVGSPLSLECTVEGTSNPNLYWYRQAAGRGLQLLFYSVGIGQISSEVPQNLSASRPQDRQFILSSKKLLLSDSGFYLCAWSKGPTEAFFGQGTRLTVV.

V and J are TRBV5-3 and TRBJ2-7, with D possibly being TRBD2 (6 bases). TRBV5-3 is placed among ORFs of uncertain function. V was shortened by 4 bases and J by 6 bases, with 23 bases between the two germline ends. The CDR3 spans 16 residues. The CDR3 nucleotides read TGTGCCAGAAGCGGGGGGACCCAGGGTGGCTGCGGCGAGCAGTACTTC. This codes for CARSGGTQGGCGEQYF.

This chain links TRBV7-6 with TRBJ2-5; D might be TRBD2 (5 bases). Trimming took off 1 base at V and 4 bases at J, with 10 bases between the two ends. Germline V gene sequence: CDR1 SGHVS, CDR2 FNYEAQ. This CDR3 is built from 14 residues. The CDR3, as DNA: TGTGCCAGCAGCTTAGGGAGGCGTAGAGAGACCCAGTACTTC. This sequence encodes CASSLGRRRETQYF.

This chain links TRBV5-1 with TRBJ1-3, with D perhaps matching TRBD1 (6 bases). CDR3 length: 16 residues. V lost 4 bases and J lost 1, with 15 bases in between. CDR1 SGHRS and CDR2 YFSETQ come from the germline V gene. The CDR3 region has the DNA TGCGCCAGCAGCATATCAATACAGGGATCTGGAAACACCATATATTTT. Amino acids: CASSISIQGSGNTIYF.

This clone was detected only a few times. V gene TRBV3-1 (or the pseudogene TRBV3-2) combines with J gene TRBJ1-6, with no clear D. Germline values: CDR1 LGHDT, CDR2 YNNKEL (reference sequence). This CDR3 spans 16 amino acids. V shed 4 bases and J shed 0 bases, with 10 bases lying between them. CDR3 loop: CASSPQAGSYNSPLHF. The DNA for the CDR3 is TGTGCCAGCAGCCCCCAAGCGGGCTCCTATAATTCACCCCTCCACTTT.

This clone turned up a few times. The chain combines TRBV10-3 with TRBJ2-2, with unresolved D. The V gene lost 4 bases and the J gene lost 2 bases, with 11 bases spanning the gap. The CDR3 extends over 15 amino acids. Germline V gives CDR1 ENHRY, CDR2 SYGVKD. In DNA form, the CDR3 reads TGTGCCATCAGTGGCGGCCTGCCCAACACCGGGGAGCTGTTTTTT. Translation: CAISGGLPNTGELFF.